The 20 T cell receptor beta chains listed next were all sequenced from one sample in a study of blood T cell repertoires in COVID-19. TCRdb's copy holds only in-frame clones and misses some; the assay was immunoSEQ multiplex PCR. The sample carries approximately 150,000 clones, 81% recorded once. The sequencing input was PBMCs or T cells enriched from blood (not recorded which). Receptor source: a middle-aged woman with acute COVID-19.

The rearrangement uses TRBV7-3 and TRBJ2-5; possible D gene TRBD1, 6 bases. Germline CDR1 reads SGHTA; CDR2 reads FQGTGA. The CDR3 extends over 14 amino acids. V was pared by 2 bases and J by 1 base, with 8 bases between. CDR3 amino acids: CASSLSGAQETQYF. For the CDR3, the DNA is TGTGCCAGCAGCTTATCAGGGGCCCAAGAGACCCAGTACTTC.

The CDR3 region is CSVEGETGIYEQYF. CDR3 DNA sequence: TGCAGCGTTGAAGGGGAGACAGGAATCTACGAGCAGTACTTC. This rearrangement joins TRBV29-1 to TRBJ2-7; D possibly corresponds to TRBD1 (6 bases). There are 14 residues in the CDR3. The germline CDR1 and CDR2 sequences are SQVTM and ANQGSEA. V gave up 1 base and J gave up 3 bases, with 13 bases separating them.

A few counts support this clone. The chain links TRBV7-9 to TRBJ1-2; 7 bases are a match to TRBD1. Looked up from germline, CDR1 is SEHNR and CDR2 is FQNEAQ (reference sequence). V trimming: 5 bases; J trimming: 7 bases; junction bases outside the gene matches: 4. The length of the CDR3 is 12 residues. CDR3 protein: CASSRTGIGYTF. The CDR3 nucleotides are TGTGCCAGCAGCAGGACAGGCATTGGCTACACCTTC.

V and J are TRBV20-1 and TRBJ1-5; D remains unclear. Per the germline V gene, CDR1 is DFQATT and CDR2 is SNEGSKA (reference sequence). The CDR3 has 13 amino acids. Trimming pared 3 bases from V and 7 bases from J, leaving 13 bases between. In DNA, the CDR3 is TGCAGTGCTAGTCAGGATCCCAAGCAGCCCCAGCATTTT. It yields the protein CSASQDPKQPQHF.

The rearrangement joins TRBV7-3 to TRBJ1-1; D may be TRBD1 (5 bases). The CDR3 covers 15 residues. Per the germline V gene, CDR1 is SGHTA and CDR2 is FQGTGA. The V end lost 5 bases, the J end lost 1 base, and 14 bases lay between the germline ends. DNA of the CDR3: TGTGCCAGCAGCCAGCAACCGACAGCGAACACTGAAGCTTTCTTT. Amino acids: CASSQQPTANTEAFF.

The chain has TRBV5-6 and TRBJ2-1; 8 bases are a match to TRBD2. The V and J ends lost 0 bases and 6 bases, in that order; junction bases with no gene match: 5. The V gene's germline CDR1 is SGHDT and CDR2 YYEEEE. The CDR3 runs 15 residues. CDR3 sequence (DNA): TGTGCCAGCAGCTTGGTGGCTAGCGGGCTCAATGAGCAGTTCTTC. Its translation: CASSLVASGLNEQFF.

The rearrangement joins TRBV12-5 to TRBJ1-2; 7 nucleotides line up with TRBD1. Germline loops: CDR1 LGHNT, CDR2 FRNRAP. The V segment lost 6 bases and the J segment 8 bases; nucleotides outside the gene matches: 9. The CDR3 runs 13 residues. DNA for the CDR3: TGTGCTAGTGGAACCACAGGGGAGAAGGGCTACACCTTC. It codes for CASGTTGEKGYTF. The whole variable domain, filled in from reference TRBV12-5 and TRBJ1-2, reads DARVTQTPRHKVTEMGQEVTMRCQPILGHNTVFWYRQTMMQGLELLAYFRNRAPLDDSGMPKDRFSAEMPDATLATLKIQPSEPRDSAVYFCASGTTGEKGYTFGSGTRLTVV.

The chain uses TRBV13 and TRBJ2-1; 7 bases are shared with TRBD2. Germline lookup yields CDR1 PRHDT and CDR2 FYEKMQ (reference sequence). V shed 1 base and J 4 bases; nucleotides not matched to a gene: 13. The length of the CDR3 is 18 residues. CDR3 DNA sequence: TGTGCCAGCAGCTTAGAGGGGAGGGCTAGCGGACTTTACAATGAGCAGTTCTTC. It encodes CASSLEGRASGLYNEQFF.

The genes are TRBV3-1 (or the pseudogene TRBV3-2) and TRBJ2-2; perhaps TRBD2 as D (6 bases). There are 19 residues in the CDR3. Trimming removed 2 bases at V and 0 bases at J, with 19 bases between. Germline values: CDR1 LGHDT, CDR2 YNNKEL (reference sequence). The chain's CDR3 is CASSQIGRGKVSNTGELFF. The CDR3 DNA follows: TGTGCCAGCAGCCAAATTGGACGCGGGAAGGTTTCGAACACCGGGGAGCTGTTTTTT.

The CDR3, as DNA: TGCGCCAGCAGCTTATTCGTGACCGGGGAGCTGTTTTTT. Translating gives CASSLFVTGELFF. The V and J genes are TRBV5-1 and TRBJ2-2, with D hard to call. The CDR3 has 13 amino acids. CDR1 SGHRS and CDR2 YFSETQ come from the germline V gene. With 2 bases removed from V and 5 bases from J, the gap between germline ends came to 7 bases.

The chain is built from TRBV18 and TRBJ2-7; D call uncertain. V dropped 6 bases and J dropped 3 bases, with 12 bases sitting between them. CDR1 is KGHSH, CDR2 LQKENI, per germline. This CDR3 spans 13 amino acids. The CDR3 spells CASSPQELYEQYF. DNA of the CDR3: TGTGCCAGCTCCCCCCAAGAGCTCTACGAGCAGTACTTC.

This clone was observed a single time. The CDR3 protein is CASSDVSNQPQHF. The CDR3 DNA sequence: TGTGCCAGCAGTGACGTGAGCAATCAGCCCCAGCATTTT. This rearrangement joins TRBV6-1 to TRBJ1-5; D is ambiguous. There are 13 residues in the CDR3. Germline-derived CDR1 and CDR2 are MNHNS and SASEGT. V gave up 3 bases and J gave up 1 base, with 4 bases separating them.

The genes are TRBV7-2 and TRBJ2-1; 7 positions agree with TRBD2. With 1 base clipped from V and 3 bases from J, the junction kept 6 bases outside the gene matches. CDR3 length equals 16 residues. In germline, CDR1 is SGHTA, CDR2 FQGNSA. In nucleotides, the CDR3 is TGTGCCAGCAGCTTAGGGGGGACTAAGAGCTACAATGAGCAGTTCTTC. It specifies CASSLGGTKSYNEQFF.

This clone was detected only once. CDR3 amino acids: CASSQVGGTGSYSNQPQHF. The DNA of the CDR3 is TGTGCCAGCAGCCAAGTGGGGGGGACAGGGAGTTATAGCAATCAGCCCCAGCATTTT. This chain uses TRBV4-2 with TRBJ1-5; 9 bases agree with TRBD1. CDR3 length: 19 amino acids. Germline V CDR1 and CDR2: LGHNA, YNFKEQ. Germline trimming cut 1 base from V and 0 bases from J; bases unmatched to any gene: 10.

V is TRBV10-2 and J is TRBJ2-1; TRBD2 matches at 8 bases. Trimming took 8 bases from V and 4 from J; bases not matched to a gene: 13. The CDR3 sequence is 16 residues long. Germline values: CDR1 WSHSY, CDR2 SAAADI. The CDR3 loop is CASGGGAREVYNEQFF. In DNA form, the CDR3 reads TGCGCCAGCGGCGGAGGAGCGCGGGAGGTTTACAATGAGCAGTTCTTC.

The chain uses TRBV7-2 and TRBJ2-7; 9 nucleotides align to TRBD2. Trimming cost V 5 bases and J 3 bases; bases outside gene matches: 5. Germline V CDR1 and CDR2: SGHTA, FQGNSA. The CDR3 sequence is 14 residues long. The CDR3 loop reads CASSPTSGLYEQYF. As DNA, the CDR3 is TGTGCCAGCAGCCCGACTAGCGGACTCTACGAGCAGTACTTC.

This chain connects TRBV15 to TRBJ2-2; weak D call: TRBD2 (6 bases). CDR3 size: 17 residues. The germline V and J ends were trimmed by 3 bases and 1 base, with 15 bases remaining between them. CDR1 and CDR2 (germline): LNHNV, YYDKDF (reference sequence). The CDR3 DNA reads as TGTGCCACCAGCAGGGGGTGGGCGGGAATGAACACCGGGGAGCTGTTTTTT. This translates into CATSRGWAGMNTGELFF. Filled out from reference TRBV15 and TRBJ2-2, the complete variable domain reads DAMVIQNPRYQVTQFGKPVTLSCSQTLNHNVMYWYQQKSSQAPKLLFHYYDKDFNNEADTPDNFQSRRPNTSFCFLDIRSPGLGDTAMYLCATSRGWAGMNTGELFFGEGSRLTVL.

This chain uses TRBV14 with TRBJ2-3; D perhaps matches TRBD2 (5 bases). CDR1 is SGHDN, CDR2 FVKESK, per germline. Trimming removed 4 bases from V and 4 bases from J, with 12 bases in between. The CDR3 has 14 amino acids. The CDR3: CASSLTGYADTQYF. The CDR3 nucleotides are TGTGCCAGCAGCCTGACGGGGTATGCAGATACGCAGTATTTT.

The chain employs TRBV10-2 and TRBJ2-7; a weak D match, TRBD1 (6 bases). The CDR3 is 13 amino acids. The ends were cut back, 4 bases at V and 4 bases at J, with 11 bases in the middle. Per germline, CDR1 WSHSY and CDR2 SAAADI. The CDR3 DNA is TGCGCCAGCAGTGGTAGGGGGTTGTACGAGCAGTACTTC. Its protein is CASSGRGLYEQYF.

The chain combines TRBV19 with TRBJ1-1, with TRBD1 matching over 8 bases. V was pared by 9 bases and J by 0 bases, with 12 bases of the junction left unmatched. This CDR3 spans 16 amino acids. Per germline, CDR1 LNHDA and CDR2 SQIVND (reference sequence). CDR3 coding DNA: TGTGCCAGCCGAAGAGGTGGACAGGGCATGAACACTGAAGCTTTCTTT. Protein sequence: CASRRGGQGMNTEAFF.